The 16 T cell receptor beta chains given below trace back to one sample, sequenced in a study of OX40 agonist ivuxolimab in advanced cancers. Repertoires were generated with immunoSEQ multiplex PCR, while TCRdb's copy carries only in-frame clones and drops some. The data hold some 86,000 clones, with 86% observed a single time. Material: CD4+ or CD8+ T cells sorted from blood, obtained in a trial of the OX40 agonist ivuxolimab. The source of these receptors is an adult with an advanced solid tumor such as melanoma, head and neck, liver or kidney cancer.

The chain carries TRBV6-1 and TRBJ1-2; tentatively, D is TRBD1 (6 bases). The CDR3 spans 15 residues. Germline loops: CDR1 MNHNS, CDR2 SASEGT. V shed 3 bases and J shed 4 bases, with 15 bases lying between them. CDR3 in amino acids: CASSDGGTPLYGYTF. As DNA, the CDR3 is TGTGCCAGCAGTGACGGGGGGACACCCCTCTATGGCTACACCTTC.

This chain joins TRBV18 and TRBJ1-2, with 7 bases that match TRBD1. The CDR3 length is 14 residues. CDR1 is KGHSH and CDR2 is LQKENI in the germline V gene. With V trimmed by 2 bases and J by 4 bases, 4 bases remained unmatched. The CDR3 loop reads CASSPTGQTYGYTF. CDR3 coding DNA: TGTGCCAGCTCACCAACGGGACAGACCTATGGCTACACCTTC. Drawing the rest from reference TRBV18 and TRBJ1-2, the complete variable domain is NAGVMQNPRHLVRRRGQEARLRCSPMKGHSHVYWYRQLPEEGLKFMVYLQKENIIDESGMPKERFSAEFPKEGPSILRIQQVVRGDSAAYFCASSPTGQTYGYTFGSGTRLTVV.

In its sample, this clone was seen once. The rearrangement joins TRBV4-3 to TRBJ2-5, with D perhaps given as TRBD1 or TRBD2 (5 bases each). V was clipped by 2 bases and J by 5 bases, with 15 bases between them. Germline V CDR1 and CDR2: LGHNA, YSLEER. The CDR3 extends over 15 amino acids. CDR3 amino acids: CASSQQRGFWETQYF. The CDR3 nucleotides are TGCGCCAGCAGCCAACAACGGGGCTTTTGGGAGACCCAGTACTTC.

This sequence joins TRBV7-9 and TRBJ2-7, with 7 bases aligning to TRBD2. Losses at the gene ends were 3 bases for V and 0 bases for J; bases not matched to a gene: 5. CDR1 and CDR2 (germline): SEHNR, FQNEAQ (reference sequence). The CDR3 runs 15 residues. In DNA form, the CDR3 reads TGTGCCAGCAGCTTGGAGCGGGGCGCCTCCTACGAGCAGTACTTC. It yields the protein CASSLERGASYEQYF.

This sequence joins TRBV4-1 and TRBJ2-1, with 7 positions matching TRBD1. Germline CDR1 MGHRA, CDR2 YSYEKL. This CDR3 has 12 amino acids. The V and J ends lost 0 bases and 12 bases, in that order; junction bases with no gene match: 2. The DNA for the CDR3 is TGCGCCAGCAGCCAAGAGACAGGGTGGCAGTTCTTC. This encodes CASSQETGWQFF.

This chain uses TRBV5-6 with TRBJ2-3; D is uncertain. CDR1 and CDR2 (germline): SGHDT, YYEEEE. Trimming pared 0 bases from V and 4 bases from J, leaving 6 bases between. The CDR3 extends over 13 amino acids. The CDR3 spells CASSLVGADTQYF. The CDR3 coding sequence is TGTGCCAGCAGCTTGGTGGGTGCAGATACGCAGTATTTT. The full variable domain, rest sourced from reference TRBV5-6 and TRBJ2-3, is DAGVTQSPTHLIKTRGQQVTLRCSPKSGHDTVSWYQQALGQGPQFIFQYYEEEERQRGNFPDRFSGHQFPNYSSELNVNALLLGDSALYLCASSLVGADTQYFGPGTRLTVL.

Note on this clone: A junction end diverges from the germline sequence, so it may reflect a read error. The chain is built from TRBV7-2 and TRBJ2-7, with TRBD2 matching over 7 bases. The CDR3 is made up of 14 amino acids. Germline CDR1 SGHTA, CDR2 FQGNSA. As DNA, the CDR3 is TGTGCCAGCACCTTAGGCCGGGGGGCCTACGAGCAGTACTTC. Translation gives CASTLGRGAYEQYF.

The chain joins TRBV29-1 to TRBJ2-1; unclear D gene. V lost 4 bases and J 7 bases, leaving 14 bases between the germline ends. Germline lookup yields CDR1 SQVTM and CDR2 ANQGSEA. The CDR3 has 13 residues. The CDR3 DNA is TGCAGCGTTGTGGCAGTGCTAACGAATGAGCAGTTCTTC. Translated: CSVVAVLTNEQFF.

This chain's CDR3 is CASSKALGGRSWGSNQPQHF. The CDR3 nucleotides are TGTGCCAGCAGCAAAGCGCTGGGGGGACGGTCTTGGGGGAGCAATCAGCCCCAGCATTTT. V is TRBV21-1 and J is TRBJ1-5. TRBV21-1 is a pseudogene. The CDR3 runs to 20 residues.

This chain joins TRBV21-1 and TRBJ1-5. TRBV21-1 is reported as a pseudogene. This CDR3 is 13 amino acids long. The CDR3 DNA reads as TGTGCCAGCAGCTCCATGGGGGGGCAGCCCCAGCATTTT. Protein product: CASSSMGGQPQHF.

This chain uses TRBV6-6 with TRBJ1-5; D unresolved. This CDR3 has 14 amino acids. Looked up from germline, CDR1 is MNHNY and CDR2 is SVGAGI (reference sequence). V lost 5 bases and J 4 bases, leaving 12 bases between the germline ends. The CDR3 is CASSLSDGNQPQHF. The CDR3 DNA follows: TGTGCCAGCAGTCTTTCGGACGGGAATCAGCCCCAGCATTTT.

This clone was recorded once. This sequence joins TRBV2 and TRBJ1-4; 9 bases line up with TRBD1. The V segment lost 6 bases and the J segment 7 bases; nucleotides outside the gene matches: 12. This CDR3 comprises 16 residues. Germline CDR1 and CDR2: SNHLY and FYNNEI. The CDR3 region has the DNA TGTGCCAGCAGGGCATCTGGACAGGGGTTCGGTGAAAAACTGTTTTTT. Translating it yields CASRASGQGFGEKLFF.

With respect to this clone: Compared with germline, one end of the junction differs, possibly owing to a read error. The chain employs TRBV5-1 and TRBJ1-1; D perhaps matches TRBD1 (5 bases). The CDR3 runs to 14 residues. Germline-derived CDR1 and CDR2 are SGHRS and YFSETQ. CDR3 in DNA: TGTGCCAGCAGCTTTAGGGGCCGGAACACTGAAGCTTTCTTT. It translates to CASSFRGRNTEAFF.

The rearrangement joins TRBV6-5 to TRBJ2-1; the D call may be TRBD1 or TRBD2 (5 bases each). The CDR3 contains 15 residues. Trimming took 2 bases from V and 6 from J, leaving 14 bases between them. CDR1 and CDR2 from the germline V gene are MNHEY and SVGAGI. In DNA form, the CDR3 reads TGTGCCAGCAGTTACGAAGGGATGAGGGGCAATGAGCAGTTCTTC. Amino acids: CASSYEGMRGNEQFF.

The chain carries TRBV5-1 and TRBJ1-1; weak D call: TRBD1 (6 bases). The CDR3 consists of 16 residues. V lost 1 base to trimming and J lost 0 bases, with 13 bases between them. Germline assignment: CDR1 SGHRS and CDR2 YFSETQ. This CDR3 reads CASSLYQGTMNTEAFF. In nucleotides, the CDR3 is TGCGCCAGCAGCTTGTATCAGGGGACTATGAACACTGAAGCTTTCTTT.

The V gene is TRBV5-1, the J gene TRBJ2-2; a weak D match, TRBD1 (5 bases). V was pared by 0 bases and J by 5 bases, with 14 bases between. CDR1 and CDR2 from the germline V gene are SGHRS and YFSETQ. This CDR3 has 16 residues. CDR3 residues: CASSLASQGGTGELFF. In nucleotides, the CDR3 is TGCGCCAGCAGCTTGGCATCGCAGGGTGGGACCGGGGAGCTGTTTTTT.